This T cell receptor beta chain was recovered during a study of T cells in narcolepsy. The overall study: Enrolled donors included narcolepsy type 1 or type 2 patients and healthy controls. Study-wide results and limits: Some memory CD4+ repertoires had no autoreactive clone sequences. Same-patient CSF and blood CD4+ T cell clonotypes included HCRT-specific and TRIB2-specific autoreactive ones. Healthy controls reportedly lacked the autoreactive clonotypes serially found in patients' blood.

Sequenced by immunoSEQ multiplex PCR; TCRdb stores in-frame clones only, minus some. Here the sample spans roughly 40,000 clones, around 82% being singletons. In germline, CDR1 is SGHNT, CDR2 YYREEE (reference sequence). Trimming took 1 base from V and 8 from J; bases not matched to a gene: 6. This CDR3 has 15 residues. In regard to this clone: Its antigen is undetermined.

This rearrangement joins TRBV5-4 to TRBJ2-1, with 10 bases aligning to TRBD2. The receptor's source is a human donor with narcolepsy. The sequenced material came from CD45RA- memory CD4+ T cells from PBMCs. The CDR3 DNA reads TGTGCCAGCAGCTTGATCACTAGCGGGGTGGATGAGCAGTTCTTC. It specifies CASSLITSGVDEQFF. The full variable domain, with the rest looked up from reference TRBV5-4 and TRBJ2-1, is ETGVTQSPTHLIKTRGQQVTLRCSSQSGHNTVSWYQQALGQGPQFIFQYYREEENGRGNFPPRFSGLQFPNYSSELNVNALELDDSALYLCASSLITSGVDEQFFGPGTRLTVL.